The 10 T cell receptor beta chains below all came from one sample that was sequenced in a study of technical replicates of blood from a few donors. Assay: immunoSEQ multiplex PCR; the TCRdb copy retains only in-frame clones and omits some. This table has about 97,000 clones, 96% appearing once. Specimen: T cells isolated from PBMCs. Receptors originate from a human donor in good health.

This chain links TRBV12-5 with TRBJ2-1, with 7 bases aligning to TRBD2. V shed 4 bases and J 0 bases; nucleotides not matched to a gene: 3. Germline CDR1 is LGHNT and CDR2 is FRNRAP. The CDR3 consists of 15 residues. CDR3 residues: CASGWRGSSYNEQFF. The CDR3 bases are TGTGCTAGTGGTTGGCGGGGGAGCTCCTACAATGAGCAGTTCTTC.

Written as DNA, the CDR3 is TGCAGCGTCGAGAGGAACACCGGGGAGCTGTTTTTT. Protein product: CSVERNTGELFF. The gene calls are TRBV29-1 and TRBJ2-2; D gene uncertain. Germline CDR1 reads SQVTM; CDR2 reads ANQGSEA. Deletions cut 6 bases from V and 1 base from J, with 6 bases between. The length of the CDR3 is 12 residues.

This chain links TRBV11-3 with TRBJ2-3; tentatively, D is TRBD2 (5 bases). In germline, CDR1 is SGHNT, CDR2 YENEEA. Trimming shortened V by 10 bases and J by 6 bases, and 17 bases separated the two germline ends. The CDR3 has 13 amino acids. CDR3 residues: CATAGRARDTQYF. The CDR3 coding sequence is TGTGCCACCGCGGGCAGAGCAAGGGATACGCAGTATTTT.

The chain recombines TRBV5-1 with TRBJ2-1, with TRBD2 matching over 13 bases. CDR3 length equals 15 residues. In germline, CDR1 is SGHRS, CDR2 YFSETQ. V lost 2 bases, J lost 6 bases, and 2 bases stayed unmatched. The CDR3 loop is CASSFTSGRANEQFF. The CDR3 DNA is TGCGCCAGCAGCTTCACTAGCGGGAGGGCCAATGAGCAGTTCTTC.

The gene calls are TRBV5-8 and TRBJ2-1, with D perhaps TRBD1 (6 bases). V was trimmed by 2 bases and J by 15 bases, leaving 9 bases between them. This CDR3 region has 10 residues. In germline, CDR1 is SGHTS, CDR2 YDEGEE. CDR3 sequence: CASSFTGLFF. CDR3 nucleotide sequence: TGTGCCAGCAGCTTCACAGGGTTGTTCTTC.

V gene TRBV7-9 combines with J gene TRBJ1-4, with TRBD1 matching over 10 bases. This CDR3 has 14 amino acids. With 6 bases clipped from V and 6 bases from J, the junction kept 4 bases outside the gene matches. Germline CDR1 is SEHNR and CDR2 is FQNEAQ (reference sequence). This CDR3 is CASSGTGEDEKLFF. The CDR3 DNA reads TGTGCCAGCAGTGGGACAGGGGAGGATGAAAAACTGTTTTTT. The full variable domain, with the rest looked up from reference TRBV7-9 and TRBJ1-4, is DTGVSQNPRHKITKRGQNVTFRCDPISEHNRLYWYRQTLGQGPEFLTYFQNEAQLEKSRLLSDRFSAERPKGSFSTLEIQRTEQGDSAMYLCASSGTGEDEKLFFGSGTQLSVL.

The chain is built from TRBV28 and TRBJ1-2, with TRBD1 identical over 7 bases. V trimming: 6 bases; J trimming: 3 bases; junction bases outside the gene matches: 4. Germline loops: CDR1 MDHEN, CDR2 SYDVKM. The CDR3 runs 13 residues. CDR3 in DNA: TGTGCCAGCAGCACGACAGGGTACTATGGCTACACCTTC. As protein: CASSTTGYYGYTF.

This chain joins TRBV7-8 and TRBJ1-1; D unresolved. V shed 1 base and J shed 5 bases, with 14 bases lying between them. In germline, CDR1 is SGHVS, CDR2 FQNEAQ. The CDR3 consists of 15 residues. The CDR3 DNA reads TGTGCCAGCAGCTTAGACCGGTTTGAGAGAACTGAAGCTTTCTTT. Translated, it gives CASSLDRFERTEAFF.

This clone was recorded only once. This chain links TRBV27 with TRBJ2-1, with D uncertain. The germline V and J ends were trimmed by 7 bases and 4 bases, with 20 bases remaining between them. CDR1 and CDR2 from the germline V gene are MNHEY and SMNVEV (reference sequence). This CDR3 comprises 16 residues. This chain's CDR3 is CASTVLSTAPYNEQFF. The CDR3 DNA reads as TGTGCCAGCACCGTCCTGAGCACTGCGCCGTACAATGAGCAGTTCTTC.

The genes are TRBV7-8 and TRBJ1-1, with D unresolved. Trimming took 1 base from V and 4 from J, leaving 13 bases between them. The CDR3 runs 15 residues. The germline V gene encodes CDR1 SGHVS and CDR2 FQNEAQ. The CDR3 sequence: CASSLGEAEVTEAFF. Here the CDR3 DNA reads TGTGCCAGCAGCTTAGGGGAGGCGGAGGTCACTGAAGCTTTCTTT.